A single sample is the source of the 11 T cell receptor beta chains below, sequenced in a study of T-cell reconstitution after alpha-beta-depleted transplantation in children. A library of TCRbeta sequences, prepared with unique molecular identifiers, was generated. TCRdb reprocessed the PCR reads via MiXCR and lists one record per CDR3 protein. The sample consists of 200,000 to 250,000 distinct CDR3 sequences, about 9.5% of them appearing once. The sequencing here drew on PBMCs from the stem cell graft donor, taken from the stem cell graft. These receptors were collected from a human donor who donated a stem cell graft to a child with acute lymphoblastic leukemia.

This clonotype showed up just a few times. This chain links TRBV19 with TRBJ1-1; 7 nucleotides align to TRBD1. The CDR3 is 13 amino acids. Germline trimming cut 9 bases from V and 3 bases from J; bases unmatched to any gene: 7. Germline CDR1 is LNHDA and CDR2 is SQIVND (reference sequence). CDR3 sequence reads: CASTEQGYTEAFF. DNA of the CDR3: TGTGCCAGCACCGAACAGGGGTACACTGAAGCTTTCTTT.

For this clonotype: Sequence at one end of the junction differs from germline and may be a read error. The chain links TRBV12-3 or TRBV12-4 to TRBJ2-5; 8 bases map to TRBD1. CDR3 length: 13 amino acids. The CDR3: CASSQDRADQVGF. For the CDR3, the DNA is TGTGCCAGCAGTCAGGACAGGGCTGATCAGGTCGGCTTC.

The table lists this clonotype with many counts. V and J are TRBV5-1 and TRBJ2-3; 13 bases map to TRBD2. With V trimmed by 0 bases and J by 7 bases, 2 bases remained unmatched. Looked up from germline, CDR1 is SGHRS and CDR2 is YFSETQ. CDR3 length: 15 amino acids. CDR3 loop: CASSLAGLAGNTQYF. The CDR3 DNA sequence: TGCGCCAGCAGCTTGGCGGGACTAGCGGGGAATACGCAGTATTTT.

The sample holds a few counts of this clonotype. This chain connects TRBV7-9 to TRBJ2-7; no clear D gene. Trimming took off 3 bases at V and 0 bases at J, with 9 bases between the two ends. The CDR3 loop spans 14 amino acids. The germline V gene encodes CDR1 SEHNR and CDR2 FQNEAQ (reference sequence). The CDR3 protein is CASSFATRSYEQYF. The DNA of the CDR3 is TGTGCCAGCAGCTTCGCGACACGCTCCTACGAGCAGTACTTC.

This clonotype was seen a few times. The chain links TRBV5-6 to TRBJ2-7, with 9 positions matching TRBD1. The CDR3 totals 16 residues. CDR1 is SGHDT, CDR2 YYEEEE, per germline. V shed 4 bases and J 2 bases; nucleotides not matched to a gene: 10. CDR3 coding DNA: TGTGCCAGCAGCGGAGACAGGGGGGCAACAACCTACGAGCAGTACTTC. Protein product: CASSGDRGATTYEQYF.

This clonotype was counted many times. This rearrangement joins TRBV12-3 or TRBV12-4 to TRBJ2-3; 8 nucleotides match TRBD2. V shed 7 bases, J shed 4 bases, and the junction held 10 bases outside the gene matches. This CDR3 spans 15 amino acids. The CDR3 region is CASNPAPLAADTQYF. The CDR3 DNA follows: TGTGCCAGCAACCCCGCCCCACTAGCGGCAGATACGCAGTATTTT.

There are a few counts of this clonotype. This sequence joins TRBV6-4 and TRBJ2-1, with 8 nucleotides matching TRBD2. The germline V gene has CDR1 MRHNA and CDR2 SNTAGT. The CDR3 loop spans 15 amino acids. V trimming: 10 bases; J trimming: 2 bases; junction bases outside the gene matches: 10. CDR3 DNA sequence: TGTGCCACCAGATGGGTAGCGGGGCCCTACAATGAGCAGTTCTTC. Translation: CATRWVAGPYNEQFF.

The rearrangement joins TRBV5-1 to TRBJ2-5; D may match TRBD1 or TRBD2 (5 bases each). From germline, CDR1 is SGHRS and CDR2 YFSETQ. CDR3 length: 13 residues. With 3 bases removed from V and 5 bases from J, the gap between germline ends came to 11 bases. The CDR3 DNA is TGCGCCAGCAGCTCGAACGAGGGGGAGACCCAGTACTTC. It codes for CASSSNEGETQYF. Looking up the rest from reference TRBV5-1 and TRBJ2-5 gives the full variable domain: KAGVTQTPRYLIKTRGQQVTLSCSPISGHRSVSWYQQTPGQGLQFLFEYFSETQRNKGNFPGRFSGRQFSNSRSEMNVSTLELGDSALYLCASSSNEGETQYFGPGTRLLVL.

The J gene is TRBJ1-1, the V gene TRBV20-1; the match to TRBD1 covers 9 bases. Per germline, CDR1 DFQATT and CDR2 SNEGSKA (reference sequence). The CDR3 totals 16 residues. V trimming: 3 bases; J trimming: 4 bases; junction bases outside the gene matches: 12. The CDR3 loop reads CSARRTGGRTGTEAFF. As DNA, the CDR3 is TGCAGTGCTAGGCGTACAGGGGGCAGAACGGGCACTGAAGCTTTCTTT.

The genes are TRBV7-2 and TRBJ1-1, with D possibly matching TRBD1 (6 bases). In germline, CDR1 is SGHTA, CDR2 FQGNSA. The V end lost 0 bases, the J end lost 5 bases, and 13 bases lay between the germline ends. The length of the CDR3 is 15 residues. The CDR3 reads CASSLATGRETEAFF. As DNA, the CDR3 is TGTGCCAGCAGCTTAGCGACAGGTCGGGAAACTGAAGCTTTCTTT.

The gene calls are TRBV10-1 and TRBJ2-7, with 9 bases lining up with TRBD1. Germline V lookup: CDR1 WNHNN, CDR2 SYGVQD (reference sequence). The V segment lost 3 bases and the J segment 4 bases; nucleotides outside the gene matches: 4. The CDR3 consists of 14 residues. CDR3 nucleotides: TGCGCCAGCAGTGACAGACAGGGGGATTACGAGCAGTACTTC. Amino acid sequence: CASSDRQGDYEQYF.